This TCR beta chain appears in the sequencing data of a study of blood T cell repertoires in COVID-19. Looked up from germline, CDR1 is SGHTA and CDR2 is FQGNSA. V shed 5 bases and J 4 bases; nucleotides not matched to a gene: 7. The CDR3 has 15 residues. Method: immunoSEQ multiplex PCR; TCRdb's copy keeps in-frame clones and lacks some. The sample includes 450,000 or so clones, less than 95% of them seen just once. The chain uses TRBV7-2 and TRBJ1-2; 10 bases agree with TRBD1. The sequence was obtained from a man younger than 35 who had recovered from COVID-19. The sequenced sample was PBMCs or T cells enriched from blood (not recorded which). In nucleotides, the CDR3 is TGTGCCAGCAGCCAAGACAGGGGGCTGTTCTATGGCTACACCTTC. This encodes CASSQDRGLFYGYTF.